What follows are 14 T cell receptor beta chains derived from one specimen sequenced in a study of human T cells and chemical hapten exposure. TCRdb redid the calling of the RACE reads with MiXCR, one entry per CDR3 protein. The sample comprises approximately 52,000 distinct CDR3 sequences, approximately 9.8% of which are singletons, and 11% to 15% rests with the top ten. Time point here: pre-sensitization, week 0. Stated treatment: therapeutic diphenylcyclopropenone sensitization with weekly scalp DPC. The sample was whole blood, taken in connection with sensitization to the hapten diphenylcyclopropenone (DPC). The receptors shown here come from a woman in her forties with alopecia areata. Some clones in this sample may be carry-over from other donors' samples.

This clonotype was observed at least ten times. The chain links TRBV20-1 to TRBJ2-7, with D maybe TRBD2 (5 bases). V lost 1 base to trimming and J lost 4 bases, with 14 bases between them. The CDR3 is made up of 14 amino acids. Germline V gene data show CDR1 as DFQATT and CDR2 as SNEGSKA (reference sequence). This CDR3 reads CSARGGSRVYEQYF. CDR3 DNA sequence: TGCAGTGCTAGAGGAGGGTCTAGGGTATACGAGCAGTACTTC.

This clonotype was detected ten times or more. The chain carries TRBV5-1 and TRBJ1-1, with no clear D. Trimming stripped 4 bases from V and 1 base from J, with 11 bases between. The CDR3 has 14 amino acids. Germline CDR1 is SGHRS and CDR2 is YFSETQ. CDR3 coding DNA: TGCGCCAGCAGCCGGGCGGCAGGGAACACTGAAGCTTTCTTT. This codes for CASSRAAGNTEAFF.

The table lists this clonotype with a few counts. CDR3: CASRRGTASNQPQHF. In nucleotides, the CDR3 is TGTGCCAGCAGACGTGGGACAGCTAGCAATCAGCCCCAGCATTTT. The chain joins TRBV6-5 to TRBJ1-5; TRBD1 matches at 7 bases. Germline values: CDR1 MNHEY, CDR2 SVGAGI. This CDR3 comprises 15 residues. The V and J ends lost 6 bases and 0 bases, in that order; junction bases with no gene match: 5.

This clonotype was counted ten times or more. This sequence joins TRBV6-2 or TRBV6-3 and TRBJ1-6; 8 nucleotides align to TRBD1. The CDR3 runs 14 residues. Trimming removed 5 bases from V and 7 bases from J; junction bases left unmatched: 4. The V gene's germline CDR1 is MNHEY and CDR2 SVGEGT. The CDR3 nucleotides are TGTGCCAGCAGTGCGACAGGGGAAAATTCACCCCTCCACTTT. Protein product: CASSATGENSPLHF.

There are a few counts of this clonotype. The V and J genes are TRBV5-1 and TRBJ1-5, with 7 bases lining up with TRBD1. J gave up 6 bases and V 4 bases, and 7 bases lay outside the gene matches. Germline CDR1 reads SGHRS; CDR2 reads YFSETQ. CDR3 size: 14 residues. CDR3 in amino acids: CASSVNTGVQPQHF. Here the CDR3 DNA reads TGCGCCAGCAGCGTTAATACAGGGGTTCAGCCCCAGCATTTT.

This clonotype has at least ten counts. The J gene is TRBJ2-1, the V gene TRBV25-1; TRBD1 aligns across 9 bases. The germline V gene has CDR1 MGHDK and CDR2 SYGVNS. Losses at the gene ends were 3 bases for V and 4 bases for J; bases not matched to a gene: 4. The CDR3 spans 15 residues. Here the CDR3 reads CASSEWGTGYNEQFF. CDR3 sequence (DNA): TGTGCCAGCAGTGAGTGGGGGACAGGGTACAATGAGCAGTTCTTC. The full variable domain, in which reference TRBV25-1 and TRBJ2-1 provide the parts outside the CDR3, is EADIYQTPRYLVIGTGKKITLECSQTMGHDKMYWYQQDPGMELHLIHYSYGVNSTEKGDLSSESTVSRIRTEHFPLTLESARPSHTSQYLCASSEWGTGYNEQFFGPGTRLTVL.

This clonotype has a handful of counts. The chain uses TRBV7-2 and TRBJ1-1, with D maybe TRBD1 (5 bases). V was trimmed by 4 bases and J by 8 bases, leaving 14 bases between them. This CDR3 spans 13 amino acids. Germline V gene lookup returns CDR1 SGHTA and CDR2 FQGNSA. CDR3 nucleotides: TGTGCCAGCAGCTGGAAGGGAGGGACCGAAGCTTTCTTT. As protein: CASSWKGGTEAFF.

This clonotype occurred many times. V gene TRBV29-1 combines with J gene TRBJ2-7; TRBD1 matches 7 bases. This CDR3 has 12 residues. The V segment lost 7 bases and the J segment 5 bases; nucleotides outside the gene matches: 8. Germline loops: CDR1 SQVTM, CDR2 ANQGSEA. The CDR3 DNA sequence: TGCAGCGGAAAGAACAGGGGTGACGAGCAGTACTTC. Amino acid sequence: CSGKNRGDEQYF.

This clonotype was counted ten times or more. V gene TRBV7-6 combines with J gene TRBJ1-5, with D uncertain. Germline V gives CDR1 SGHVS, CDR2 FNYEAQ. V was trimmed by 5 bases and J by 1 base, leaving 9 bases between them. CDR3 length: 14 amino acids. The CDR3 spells CASSRLGSNQPQHF. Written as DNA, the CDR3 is TGTGCCAGCAGCCGCCTCGGAAGCAATCAGCCCCAGCATTTT.

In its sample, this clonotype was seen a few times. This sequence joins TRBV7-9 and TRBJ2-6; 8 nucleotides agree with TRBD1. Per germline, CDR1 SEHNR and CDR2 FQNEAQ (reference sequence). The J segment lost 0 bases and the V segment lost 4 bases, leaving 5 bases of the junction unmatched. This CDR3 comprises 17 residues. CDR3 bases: TGTGCCAGCAGCTCGGGACAGGTACCCTCTGGGGCCAACGTCCTGACTTTC. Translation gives CASSSGQVPSGANVLTF. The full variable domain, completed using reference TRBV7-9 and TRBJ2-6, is DTGVSQNPRHKITKRGQNVTFRCDPISEHNRLYWYRQTLGQGPEFLTYFQNEAQLEKSRLLSDRFSAERPKGSFSTLEIQRTEQGDSAMYLCASSSGQVPSGANVLTFGAGSRLTVL.

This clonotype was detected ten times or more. As DNA, the CDR3 is TGCAGCGCCCGGACAGGAATGAACACTGAAGCTTTCTTT. Amino acid sequence: CSARTGMNTEAFF. This chain connects TRBV29-1 to TRBJ1-1, with TRBD1 matching 7 bases. Germline V gene lookup returns CDR1 SQVTM and CDR2 ANQGSEA. There are 13 residues in the CDR3. V shed 7 bases and J 0 bases; nucleotides not matched to a gene: 5.

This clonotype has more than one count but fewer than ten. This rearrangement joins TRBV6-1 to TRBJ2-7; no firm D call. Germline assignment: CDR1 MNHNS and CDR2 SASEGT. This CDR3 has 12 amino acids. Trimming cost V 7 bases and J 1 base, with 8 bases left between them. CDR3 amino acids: CASKIGSYEQYF. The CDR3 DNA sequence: TGTGCCAGCAAGATTGGGTCCTACGAGCAGTACTTC.

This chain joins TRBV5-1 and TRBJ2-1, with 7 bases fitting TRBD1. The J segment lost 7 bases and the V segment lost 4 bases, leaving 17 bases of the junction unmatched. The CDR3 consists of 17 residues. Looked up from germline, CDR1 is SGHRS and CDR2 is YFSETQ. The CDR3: CASSVDRLSGSSNEQFF. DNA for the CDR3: TGCGCCAGCAGCGTGGACAGGTTGAGTGGAAGTAGTAATGAGCAGTTCTTC.

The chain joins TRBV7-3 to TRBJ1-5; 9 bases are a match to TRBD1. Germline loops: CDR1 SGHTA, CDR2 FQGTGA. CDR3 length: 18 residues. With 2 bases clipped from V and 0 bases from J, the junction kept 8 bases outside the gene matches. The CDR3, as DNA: TGTGCCAGCAGCTTATTGGGGACAGGGTATTTTAGCAATCAGCCCCAGCATTTT. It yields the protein CASSLLGTGYFSNQPQHF. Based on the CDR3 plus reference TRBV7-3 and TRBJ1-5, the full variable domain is GAGVSQTPSNKVTEKGKYVELRCDPISGHTALYWYRQSLGQGPEFLIYFQGTGAADDSGLPNDRFFAVRPEGSVSTLKIQRTERGDSAVYLCASSLLGTGYFSNQPQHFGDGTRLSIL.